Given below is one T cell receptor beta chain in context. Antigen: not known. These data belong to a study of synovial regulatory T cells in juvenile arthritis. Study-level points and caveats: Inflammation-associated Treg cells in blood had less TCR diversity than the remaining blood Treg cells. CDR3 overlap with synovial Tregs was higher for iaTregs than other blood Tregs.

Donors were 10 to 12 juvenile idiopathic arthritis patients with active disease. Sequencing used immunoSEQ multiplex PCR; TCRdb keeps in-frame clones, though not all of them. The sample's table shows more than 8,000 clones. The CDR3 runs to 16 residues. No DNA is listed. The V gene's germline CDR1 is MNHEY and CDR2 SVGAGI. This chain connects TRBV6-5 to TRBJ2-5; TCRdb's D call, TRBD1, is unchecked because there is no DNA. The clonotype originates from a donor between 2 and 35 years old with juvenile idiopathic arthritis. Sequencing was performed on Treg cells from blood. This sample's subset: remaining (HLA-DR-negative) circulating blood Treg cells. CDR3 amino acids: CASSFPEEAGWETQYF.